Each of the 25 T cell receptor beta chains below was sequenced from the same sample in a study of blood T cell repertoires in COVID-19. The assay was immunoSEQ multiplex PCR, and TCRdb's table has in-frame clones only and misses some. The sample has some 320,000 clones; 85% to 95% are singletons. Specimen: PBMCs or T cells enriched from blood (not recorded which). The source is a woman aged 25 to 39 who had been exposed to COVID-19.

V gene TRBV15 combines with J gene TRBJ2-1, with 9 nucleotides matching TRBD1. Trimming cost V 5 bases and J 6 bases; bases outside gene matches: 8. This CDR3 region has 15 residues. The germline gives CDR1 LNHNV, CDR2 YYDKDF (reference sequence). For the CDR3, the DNA is TGTGCCACCAGCCGACAGGGGGGAGTGGTCAATGAGCAGTTCTTC. Its translation: CATSRQGGVVNEQFF.

The chain is built from TRBV19 and TRBJ1-1; the D gene is possibly TRBD1 (5 bases). Per the germline V gene, CDR1 is LNHDA and CDR2 is SQIVND (reference sequence). This CDR3 is built from 14 residues. With 4 bases removed from V and 0 bases from J, the gap between germline ends came to 9 bases. This CDR3 reads CASSSLRVNTEAFF. CDR3 bases: TGTGCCAGTAGTAGCCTCAGGGTGAACACTGAAGCTTTCTTT.

This clone has more than one count but fewer than ten. The rearrangement links TRBV5-6 to TRBJ1-2; D might be TRBD1 (6 bases). Germline CDR1 SGHDT, CDR2 YYEEEE. CDR3 size: 14 residues. Trimming cost V 1 base and J 7 bases, with 14 bases left between them. The CDR3 loop reads CASSLKNREFGYTF. The CDR3, as DNA: TGTGCCAGCAGCTTGAAGAACAGGGAGTTTGGCTACACCTTC.

The chain joins TRBV4-1 to TRBJ1-2, with D hard to call. The length of the CDR3 is 16 residues. V lost 0 bases and J lost 0, with 11 bases in between. Germline loops: CDR1 MGHRA, CDR2 YSYEKL. CDR3 protein: CASSQEVEGANYGYTF. The CDR3 nucleotides are TGCGCCAGCAGCCAAGAAGTGGAGGGAGCTAACTATGGCTACACCTTC.

The chain joins TRBV27 to TRBJ2-7, with 12 bases lining up with TRBD2. The V gene's germline CDR1 is MNHEY and CDR2 SMNVEV (reference sequence). There are 19 residues in the CDR3. With V trimmed by 2 bases and J by 4 bases, 15 bases remained unmatched. The CDR3 coding sequence is TGTGCCAGCAGTTTACGGGGGACCACCCGGGGGACTAGCGGGTACGAGCAGTACTTC. Translating it yields CASSLRGTTRGTSGYEQYF.

The chain couples TRBV6-1 to TRBJ1-2; D may be TRBD1 (5 bases). CDR1 is MNHNS and CDR2 is SASEGT in the germline V gene. The CDR3 extends over 15 amino acids. V was pared by 0 bases and J by 0 bases, with 8 bases between. In nucleotides, the CDR3 is TGTGCCAGCAGTGAAGCCTGGGGGGCTAACTATGGCTACACCTTC. Its protein is CASSEAWGANYGYTF.

The gene calls are TRBV9 and TRBJ2-5; a weak D match, TRBD2 (6 bases). Germline loops: CDR1 SGDLS, CDR2 YYNGEE. Trimming cost V 5 bases and J 3 bases, with 14 bases left between them. This CDR3 has 14 residues. The chain's CDR3 is CASSSRTGEETQYF. The CDR3 region has the DNA TGTGCCAGCAGTAGTAGAACGGGGGAAGAGACCCAGTACTTC.

This clone was seen a handful of times. The genes are TRBV5-1 and TRBJ1-2; D gene unclear. Trimming shortened V by 5 bases and J by 4 bases, and 15 bases separated the two germline ends. The CDR3 loop spans 14 amino acids. Germline loops: CDR1 SGHRS, CDR2 YFSETQ. CDR3 DNA: TGCGCCAGCAGAATGACGGGTACTGGCTATGGCTACACCTTC. Translating it yields CASRMTGTGYGYTF.

The genes are TRBV5-1 and TRBJ1-1; 9 bases map to TRBD1. V was clipped by 4 bases and J by 4 bases; unmatched bases: 11. CDR1 and CDR2 from the germline V gene are SGHRS and YFSETQ. The CDR3 length is 16 residues. This chain's CDR3 is CASSPGQGPPGTEAFF. CDR3 in DNA: TGCGCCAGCAGCCCTGGACAGGGGCCACCAGGCACTGAAGCTTTCTTT.

The V and J genes are TRBV9 and TRBJ1-3; 8 bases align to TRBD1. The CDR3 totals 16 residues. Looked up from germline, CDR1 is SGDLS and CDR2 is YYNGEE. Unmatched junction bases numbered 3, after V lost 1 base and J lost 0 bases. In DNA form, the CDR3 reads TGTGCCAGCAGCGTAACAGGGGGGGACTCTGGAAACACCATATATTTT. Translation: CASSVTGGDSGNTIYF.

The rearrangement joins TRBV15 to TRBJ1-6; D possibly corresponds to TRBD1 (6 bases). The V end was cut by 0 bases, the J end by 6 bases, with 18 bases between. The germline CDR1 and CDR2 sequences are LNHNV and YYDKDF (reference sequence). The CDR3 runs 18 residues. The CDR3, as DNA: TGTGCCACCAGCAGAGATGTTCACAGGGCGGAGTCTAATTCACCCCTCCACTTT. Encoded protein: CATSRDVHRAESNSPLHF.

The genes are TRBV2 and TRBJ1-3, with D possibly matching TRBD1 (6 bases). CDR3 length: 14 residues. The V and J ends lost 2 bases and 8 bases respectively, with 13 bases between them. Germline CDR1 reads SNHLY; CDR2 reads FYNNEI. The CDR3: CASSEQGLLDTIYF. CDR3 nucleotides: TGTGCCAGCAGTGAACAGGGGCTGTTGGACACCATATATTTT.

The chain joins TRBV28 to TRBJ1-2, with TRBD1 identical over 8 bases. The CDR3 totals 13 residues. With V trimmed by 7 bases and J by 6 bases, 7 bases remained unmatched. Looked up from germline, CDR1 is MDHEN and CDR2 is SYDVKM. CDR3 nucleotide sequence: TGTGCCAGCAAGAGGGACAGGTCGGATGGCTACACCTTC. This translates into CASKRDRSDGYTF.

V usage is TRBV13 and J usage is TRBJ2-4, with D unresolved. Germline lookup yields CDR1 PRHDT and CDR2 FYEKMQ (reference sequence). There are 14 residues in the CDR3. The germline V and J ends were trimmed by 0 bases and 5 bases, with 8 bases remaining between them. CDR3 DNA: TGTGCCAGCAGCTTAGGTTACAATCAAAACATTCAGTACTTC. Residues: CASSLGYNQNIQYF.

The table lists this clone with a few counts. This rearrangement joins TRBV4-2 to TRBJ2-2; no clear D. CDR1 is LGHNA and CDR2 is YNFKEQ in the germline V gene. Trimming pared 4 bases from V and 0 bases from J, leaving 15 bases between. The CDR3 runs to 17 residues. The CDR3, as DNA: TGTGCCAGCAGCCGGAGTTTGCAAACGCCGAACACCGGGGAGCTGTTTTTT. Translating gives CASSRSLQTPNTGELFF.

This chain joins TRBV2 and TRBJ2-7; 9 nucleotides match TRBD1. Trimming removed 6 bases from V and 3 bases from J; junction bases left unmatched: 6. The germline CDR1 and CDR2 sequences are SNHLY and FYNNEI. CDR3 size: 14 residues. The CDR3 sequence is CASSGQGFLYEQYF. CDR3 coding DNA: TGTGCCAGCAGCGGACAGGGGTTTCTCTACGAGCAGTACTTC.

This chain uses TRBV3-1 (or the pseudogene TRBV3-2) with TRBJ1-2; TRBD1 matches at 7 bases. Germline V gene lookup returns CDR1 LGHDT and CDR2 YNNKEL (reference sequence). J was trimmed by 2 bases and V by 0 bases; bases with no gene match: 12. The CDR3 spans 18 residues. CDR3 in DNA: TGTGCCAGCAGCCAAGATCTTTTACAGGCAGGGGGGAACTATGGCTACACCTTC. The encoded protein is CASSQDLLQAGGNYGYTF.

The V and J genes are TRBV24-1 and TRBJ1-2; 8 bases are a match to TRBD1. CDR3 size: 14 residues. Germline V lookup: CDR1 KGHDR, CDR2 SFDVKD. V lost 4 bases to trimming and J lost 6 bases; unmatched junction nucleotides: 6. The CDR3 DNA reads TGTGCCACCAGTGACCCCGGACAGGGAAATGGCTACACCTTC. This translates into CATSDPGQGNGYTF.

The V call is TRBV5-6, the J call TRBJ1-2, with D perhaps TRBD1 (6 bases). V lost 0 bases to trimming and J lost 12 bases, with 15 bases between them. The CDR3 consists of 13 residues. Germline V gene sequence: CDR1 SGHDT, CDR2 YYEEEE. The CDR3 DNA follows: TGTGCCAGCAGCTTGGCCAGGGGCCAACAAAACACCTTC. As protein: CASSLARGQQNTF.

The gene calls are TRBV2 and TRBJ1-6; the D gene is possibly TRBD1 (5 bases). The CDR3 covers 13 residues. Per germline, CDR1 SNHLY and CDR2 FYNNEI. V was pared by 8 bases and J by 7 bases, with 12 bases between. The CDR3 region is CASGGGFNSPLHF. The CDR3 nucleotides are TGTGCCAGCGGGGGAGGTTTCAATTCACCCCTCCACTTT.

The chain has TRBV3-1 (or the pseudogene TRBV3-2) and TRBJ2-7; D may be TRBD1 (5 bases). Germline values: CDR1 LGHDT, CDR2 YNNKEL (reference sequence). This CDR3 is built from 15 residues. Trimming pared 0 bases from V and 5 bases from J, leaving 14 bases between. CDR3 residues: CASSQESQVFHEQYF. The CDR3 DNA reads TGTGCCAGCAGCCAAGAGTCACAGGTCTTCCACGAGCAGTACTTC.

The chain carries TRBV10-3 and TRBJ2-2; the D gene is possibly TRBD1 (6 bases). The length of the CDR3 is 15 residues. Trimming pared 3 bases from V and 4 bases from J, leaving 12 bases between. Looked up from germline, CDR1 is ENHRY and CDR2 is SYGVKD. CDR3 sequence (DNA): TGTGCCATCAGTGATCCAGGGGATACCACCGGGGAGCTGTTTTTT. Translating gives CAISDPGDTTGELFF.

V and J are TRBV7-9 and TRBJ2-1; the match to TRBD1 covers 8 bases. Germline trimming cut 7 bases from V and 7 bases from J; bases unmatched to any gene: 12. The CDR3 has 15 amino acids. Germline V gene data show CDR1 as SEHNR and CDR2 as FQNEAQ (reference sequence). The CDR3 protein is CASTSQGAPRNEQFF. Here the CDR3 DNA reads TGTGCCAGCACCTCCCAGGGGGCGCCCAGAAATGAGCAGTTCTTC.

V and J are TRBV11-3 and TRBJ2-5; D is unresolved. Trimming left V 3 bases short and J 7 bases short, with 12 bases between. CDR1 is SGHNT and CDR2 is YENEEA in the germline V gene. The CDR3 extends over 13 amino acids. The DNA for the CDR3 is TGTGCCAGCAGCTTCGCGGAAAGGATGACCCAGTACTTC. Translating it yields CASSFAERMTQYF.

The chain's CDR3 is CASSFLTSGGTWETQYF. CDR3 DNA: TGTGCCAGCAGCTTTCTGACTAGCGGGGGAACATGGGAGACCCAGTACTTC. The chain uses TRBV13 and TRBJ2-5; 12 bases align to TRBD2. Germline V gives CDR1 PRHDT, CDR2 FYEKMQ (reference sequence). With V trimmed by 3 bases and J by 5 bases, 10 bases remained unmatched. The length of the CDR3 is 17 residues.